This TCR beta chain is from a study of naive and memory T cell subsets (dated by TCRdb to the late 2010s). For the study in its entirety: In the figure summarizing the skin biopsy and whole blood samples, some ten blood donors, 7 tuberculin skin test biopsies and 3 saline control biopsies were reported. PCR2 was typically run as a SYBR Green qPCR and stopped at a set threshold, although low-input samples could use end-point PCR of about 6 cycles instead. Overall results and qualifications from the work: The RNA-based method was acknowledged as potentially sensitive to TCR transcript changes with T cell activation and differentiation.

The study described a robust, sensitive protocol for amplifying, sequencing and analyzing TCRs, using 3' ligation of a UMI-containing oligonucleotide to TCR cDNA. For whole blood analysis, approximately 2.6 ml of peripheral blood was drawn from adult healthy volunteers into Tempus tubes, and RNA was extracted according to the manufacturer's instructions. Total RNA, without cell sorting, was DNase treated with RQ1 DNase before reverse transcription, targeting about 1 to 1,100 ng input. Libraries were prepared from skin biopsies and whole blood to test how robust the pipeline was in samples where T cells are a minority population. The library was prepared using 5' RACE. The ligated cDNA was amplified in four rounds of PCR with nested alpha and beta constant region primers together with the SP2 primer. For the blood and skin samples, reverse transcription of TCR RNA was done with SuperScript IV along with alpha and beta constant region primers. Using T4 RNA ligase 1, an oligonucleotide carrying both the Illumina SP2 primer and a UMI was ligated onto the 3' end of the cDNA. To prevent hairpin formation, the 12-nucleotide UMI was made up of two random hexamers with an eight-base spacer between them. From the second PCR onward, the TCR alpha and beta chain libraries were handled separately, and dual indexing was used for multiplexing. After pooling, the indexed libraries were analyzed by capillary electrophoresis and sequenced on either an Illumina MiSeq or NextSeq. PhiX DNA at roughly 5-7.5% was spiked into libraries to increase base diversity and improve cluster recognition. The authors processed their data as follows. UMIs were extracted from read 2 by Demultiplexor and combined with the TCR sequence from read 1, and reads were split according to sample indices. Decombinator identified V and J genes and V-J junctions, assigning each TCR a five-part identifier including V and J deletions. Collapsinator relied on UMIs to correct both sequencing errors and PCR amplification heterogeneity, producing a UMI-based abundance for each TCR. CDR3Translator turned identifiers into nucleotide sequence, translated that sequence into amino acids, and pulled out CDR3 regions based on terminal motifs. Error-corrected alpha and beta TCR counts from blood and skin were compared after normalization to input RNA amount. Starting from the raw public reads, TCRdb applied fastp trimming at Q25, assembled clones with MiXCR and retained in-frame beta chains. Identical CDR3 protein sequences are pooled into one entry, listed with their most common genes and DNA. The V and J calls come from TCRdb's annotation, not from the publication. The sample has approximately 49,000 distinct CDR3 sequences on record, about 4.5% of them singletons. The biggest ten clones account for approximately 0.84% of the sample.

This clonotype was observed many times. The clone's antigen remains unknown. It has no much larger one-base neighbor in the sample; base qualities were not kept. This receptor was identified in a female donor in good health.

The CDR3 amino acid sequence is: CSVSAGANSEAFF. The DNA sequence reads TGCAGCGTTTCCGCAGGGGCAAATAGTGAAGCTTTCTTT. The V and J genes are TRBV29-1 and TRBJ1-1; a tentative D match to TRBD1 spans 6 bases. Sequences SQVTM (CDR1) and ANQGSEA (CDR2) are obtained from the germline V gene. The CDR3 covers 13 residues, taking in both the cysteine and the phenylalanine. Left in the record is the CDR3 DNA by itself, 39 bases read in frame from the first base. V is shortened by 5 bases, J by 7 bases, and the region joining them spans 17 bases.